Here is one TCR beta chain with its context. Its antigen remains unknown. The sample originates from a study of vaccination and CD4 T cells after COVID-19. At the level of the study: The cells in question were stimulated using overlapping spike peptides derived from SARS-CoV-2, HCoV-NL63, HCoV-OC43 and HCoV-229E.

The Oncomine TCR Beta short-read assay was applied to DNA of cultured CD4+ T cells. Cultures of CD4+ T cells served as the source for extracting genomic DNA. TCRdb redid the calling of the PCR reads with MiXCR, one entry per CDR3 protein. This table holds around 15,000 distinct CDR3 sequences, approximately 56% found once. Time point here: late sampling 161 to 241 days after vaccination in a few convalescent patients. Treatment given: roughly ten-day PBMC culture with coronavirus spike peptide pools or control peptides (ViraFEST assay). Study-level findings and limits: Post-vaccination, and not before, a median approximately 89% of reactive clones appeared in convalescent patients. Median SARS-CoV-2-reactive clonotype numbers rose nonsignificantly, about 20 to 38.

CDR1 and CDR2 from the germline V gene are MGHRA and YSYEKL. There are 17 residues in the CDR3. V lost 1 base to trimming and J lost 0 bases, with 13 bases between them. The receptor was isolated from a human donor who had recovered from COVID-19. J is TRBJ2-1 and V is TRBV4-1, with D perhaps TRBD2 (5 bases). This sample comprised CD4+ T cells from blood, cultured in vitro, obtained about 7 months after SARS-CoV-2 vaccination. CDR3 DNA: TGCGCCAGCAGCCAAGGATGGGCTAGCCGCTCCTACAATGAGCAGTTCTTC. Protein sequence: CASSQGWASRSYNEQFF.